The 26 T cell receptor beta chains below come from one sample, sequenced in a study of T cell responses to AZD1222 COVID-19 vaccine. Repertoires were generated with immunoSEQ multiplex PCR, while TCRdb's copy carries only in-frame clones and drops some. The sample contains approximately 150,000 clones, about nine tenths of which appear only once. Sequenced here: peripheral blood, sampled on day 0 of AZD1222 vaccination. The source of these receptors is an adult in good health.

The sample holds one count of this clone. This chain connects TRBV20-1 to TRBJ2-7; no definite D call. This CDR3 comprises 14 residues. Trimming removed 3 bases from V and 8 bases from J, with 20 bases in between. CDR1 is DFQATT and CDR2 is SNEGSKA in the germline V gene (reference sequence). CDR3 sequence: CSASSGSLPRKQYF. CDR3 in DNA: TGCAGTGCTAGTTCTGGCTCTCTACCCAGGAAGCAGTACTTC.

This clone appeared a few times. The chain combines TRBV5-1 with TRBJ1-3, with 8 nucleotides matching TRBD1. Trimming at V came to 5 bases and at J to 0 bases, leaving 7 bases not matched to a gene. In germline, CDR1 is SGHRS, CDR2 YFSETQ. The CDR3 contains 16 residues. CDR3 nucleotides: TGCGCCAGCAGAACCACAACAGGGGGCTCTGGAAACACCATATATTTT. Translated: CASRTTTGGSGNTIYF.

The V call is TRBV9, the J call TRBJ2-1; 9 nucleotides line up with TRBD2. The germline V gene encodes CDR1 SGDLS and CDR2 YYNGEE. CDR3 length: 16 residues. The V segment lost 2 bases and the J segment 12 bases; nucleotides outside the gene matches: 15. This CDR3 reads CASSVEASGATMRQFF. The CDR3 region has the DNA TGTGCCAGCAGCGTGGAGGCTAGCGGGGCAACAATGAGGCAGTTCTTC.

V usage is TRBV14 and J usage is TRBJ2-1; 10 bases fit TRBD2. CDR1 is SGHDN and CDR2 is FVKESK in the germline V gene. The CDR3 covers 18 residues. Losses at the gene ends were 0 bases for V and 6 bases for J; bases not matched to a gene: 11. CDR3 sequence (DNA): TGTGCCAGCAGCCAAGAACTTCTAGCGGGAGACCTTGTCAATGAGCAGTTCTTC. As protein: CASSQELLAGDLVNEQFF.

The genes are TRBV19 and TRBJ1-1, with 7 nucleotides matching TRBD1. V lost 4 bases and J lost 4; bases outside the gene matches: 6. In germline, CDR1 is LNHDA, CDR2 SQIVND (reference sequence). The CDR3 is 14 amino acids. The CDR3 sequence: CASSRRQGGTEAFF. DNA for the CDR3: TGTGCCAGTAGTAGAAGACAGGGTGGCACTGAAGCTTTCTTT.

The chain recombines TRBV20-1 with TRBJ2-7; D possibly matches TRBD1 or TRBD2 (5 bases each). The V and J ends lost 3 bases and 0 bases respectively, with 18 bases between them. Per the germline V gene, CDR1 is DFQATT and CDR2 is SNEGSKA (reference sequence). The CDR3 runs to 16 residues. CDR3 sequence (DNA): TGCAGTGCTAGTGGGACCGGCGCAGCTTACTCCTACGAGCAGTACTTC. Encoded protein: CSASGTGAAYSYEQYF.

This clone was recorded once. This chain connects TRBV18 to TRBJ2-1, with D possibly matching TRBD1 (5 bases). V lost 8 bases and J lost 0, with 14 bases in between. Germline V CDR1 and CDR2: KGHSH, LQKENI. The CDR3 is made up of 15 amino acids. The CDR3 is CASQVADSSYNEQFF. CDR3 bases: TGTGCCAGCCAAGTAGCAGACAGCTCCTACAATGAGCAGTTCTTC.

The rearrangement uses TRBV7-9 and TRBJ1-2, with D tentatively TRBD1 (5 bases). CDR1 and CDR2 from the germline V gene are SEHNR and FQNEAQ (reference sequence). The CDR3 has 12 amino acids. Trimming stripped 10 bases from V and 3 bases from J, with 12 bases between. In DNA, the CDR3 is TGTGCCACCCTCAGGGATGACTATGGCTACACCTTC. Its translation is CATLRDDYGYTF. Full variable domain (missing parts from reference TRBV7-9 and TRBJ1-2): DTGVSQNPRHKITKRGQNVTFRCDPISEHNRLYWYRQTLGQGPEFLTYFQNEAQLEKSRLLSDRFSAERPKGSFSTLEIQRTEQGDSAMYLCATLRDDYGYTFGSGTRLTVV.

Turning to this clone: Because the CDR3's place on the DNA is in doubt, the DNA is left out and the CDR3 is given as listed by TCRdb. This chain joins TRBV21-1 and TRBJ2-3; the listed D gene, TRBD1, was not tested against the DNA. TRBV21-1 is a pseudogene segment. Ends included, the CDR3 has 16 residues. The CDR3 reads CASSKVGQGNTDTQYF.

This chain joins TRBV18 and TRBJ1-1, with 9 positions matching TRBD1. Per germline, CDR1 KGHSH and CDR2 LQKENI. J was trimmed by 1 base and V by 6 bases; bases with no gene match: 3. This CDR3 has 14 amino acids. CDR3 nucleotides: TGTGCCAGCTCGTACAGGGGGCGGAACACTGAAGCTTTCTTT. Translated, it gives CASSYRGRNTEAFF.

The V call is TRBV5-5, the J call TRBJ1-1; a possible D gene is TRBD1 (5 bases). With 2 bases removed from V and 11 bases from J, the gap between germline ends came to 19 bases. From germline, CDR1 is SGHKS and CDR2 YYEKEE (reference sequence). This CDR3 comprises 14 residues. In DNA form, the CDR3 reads TGTGCCAGCAGCTTTATCGGGCAGGGAAATCGTGCTTTCTTT. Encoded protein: CASSFIGQGNRAFF.

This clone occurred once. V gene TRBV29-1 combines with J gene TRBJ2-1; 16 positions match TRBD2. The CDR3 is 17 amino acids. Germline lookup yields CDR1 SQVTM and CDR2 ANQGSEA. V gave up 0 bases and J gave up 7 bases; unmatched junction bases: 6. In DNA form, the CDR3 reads TGCAGCGTTGAAGACGCCGGGACTAGCGGGAGGGATAATGAGCAGTTCTTC. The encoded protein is CSVEDAGTSGRDNEQFF.

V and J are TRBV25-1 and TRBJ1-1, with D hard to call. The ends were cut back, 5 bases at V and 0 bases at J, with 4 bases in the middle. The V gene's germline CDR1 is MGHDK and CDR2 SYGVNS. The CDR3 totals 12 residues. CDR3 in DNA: TGTGCCAGCAGTTATTTGAACACTGAAGCTTTCTTT. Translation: CASSYLNTEAFF.

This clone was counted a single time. The CDR3 DNA reads as TGTGCCAGCAGCTTGAGCCTAGCGGGAGGGAATGAGCAGTTCTTC. It translates to CASSLSLAGGNEQFF. The chain links TRBV5-4 to TRBJ2-1; the match to TRBD2 covers 12 bases. V was clipped by 1 base and J by 7 bases; unmatched bases: 3. Germline CDR1 reads SGHNT; CDR2 reads YYREEE (reference sequence). The CDR3 extends over 15 amino acids.

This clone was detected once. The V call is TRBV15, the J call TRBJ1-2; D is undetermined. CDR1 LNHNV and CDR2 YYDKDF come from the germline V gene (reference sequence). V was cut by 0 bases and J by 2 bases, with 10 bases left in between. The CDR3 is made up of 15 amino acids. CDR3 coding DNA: TGTGCCACCAGCAGAGAGGTCCTGACCAACTATGGCTACACCTTC. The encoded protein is CATSREVLTNYGYTF.

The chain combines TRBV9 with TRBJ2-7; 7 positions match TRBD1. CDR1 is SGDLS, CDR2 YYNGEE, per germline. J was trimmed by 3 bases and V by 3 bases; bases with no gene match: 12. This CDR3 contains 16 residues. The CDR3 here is CASSGKNRGGGYEQYF. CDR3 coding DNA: TGTGCCAGCAGCGGAAAAAACAGGGGTGGCGGCTACGAGCAGTACTTC.

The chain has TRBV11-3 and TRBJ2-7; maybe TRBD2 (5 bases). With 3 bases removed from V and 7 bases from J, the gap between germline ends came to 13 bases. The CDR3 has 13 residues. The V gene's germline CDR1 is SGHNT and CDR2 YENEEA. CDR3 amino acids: CASSFVPTGEQYF. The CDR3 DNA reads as TGTGCCAGCAGCTTTGTCCCCACGGGGGAGCAGTACTTC.

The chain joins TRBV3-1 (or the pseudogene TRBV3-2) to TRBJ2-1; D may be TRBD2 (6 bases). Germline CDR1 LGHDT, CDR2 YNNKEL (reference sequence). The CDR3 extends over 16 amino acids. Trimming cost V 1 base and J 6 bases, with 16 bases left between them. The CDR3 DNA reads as TGTGCCAGCAGCCAAGGGAGACTAGTTCGGCGCAATGAGCAGTTCTTC. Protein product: CASSQGRLVRRNEQFF.

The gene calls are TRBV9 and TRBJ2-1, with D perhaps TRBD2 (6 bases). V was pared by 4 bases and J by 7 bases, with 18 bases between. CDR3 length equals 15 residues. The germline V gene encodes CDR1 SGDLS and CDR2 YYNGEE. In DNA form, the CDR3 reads TGTGCCAGCAGCCTCGATAGCGGCCCGGGTAATGAGCAGTTCTTC. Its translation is CASSLDSGPGNEQFF.

DNA of the CDR3: TGTGCCACCAGCGAAGACAGGCTTGATAGCAATCAGCCCCAGCATTTT. This translates into CATSEDRLDSNQPQHF. J is TRBJ1-5 and V is TRBV24-1, with TRBD1 as a possible D gene (6 bases). CDR1 is KGHDR and CDR2 is SFDVKD in the germline V gene. The CDR3 totals 16 residues. With 7 bases removed from V and 0 bases from J, the gap between germline ends came to 15 bases.

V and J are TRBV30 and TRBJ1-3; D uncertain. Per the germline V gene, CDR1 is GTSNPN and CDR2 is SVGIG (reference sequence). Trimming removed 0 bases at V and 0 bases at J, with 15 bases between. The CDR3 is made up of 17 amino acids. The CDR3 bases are TGTGCCTGGAGTGTTTTCAGAGTCCGGGGCTCTGGAAACACCATATATTTT. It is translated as CAWSVFRVRGSGNTIYF.

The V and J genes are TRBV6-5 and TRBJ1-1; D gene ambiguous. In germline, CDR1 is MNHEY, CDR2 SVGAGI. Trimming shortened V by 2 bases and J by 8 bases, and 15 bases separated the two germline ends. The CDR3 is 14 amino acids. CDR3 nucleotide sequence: TGTGCCAGCAGTTACCCGGACCCCAGCCTAGAAGCTTTCTTT. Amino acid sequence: CASSYPDPSLEAFF.

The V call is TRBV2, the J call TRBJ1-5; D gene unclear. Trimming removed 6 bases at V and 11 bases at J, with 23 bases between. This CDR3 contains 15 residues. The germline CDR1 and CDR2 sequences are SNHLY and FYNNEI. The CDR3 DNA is TGTGCCAGCAGATCGTTGGCAGAAACACGGCCGGCCCAGCATTTT. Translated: CASRSLAETRPAQHF.

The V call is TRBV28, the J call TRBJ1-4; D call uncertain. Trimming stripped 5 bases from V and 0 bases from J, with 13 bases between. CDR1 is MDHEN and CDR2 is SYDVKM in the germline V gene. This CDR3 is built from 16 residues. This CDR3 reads CASSQRPGATNEKLFF. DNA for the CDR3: TGTGCCAGCAGTCAACGACCGGGCGCAACTAATGAAAAACTGTTTTTT.

This CDR3 is CASSHPPGTGGVGYTF. The CDR3 bases are TGTGCCAGCAGTCACCCCCCGGGGACAGGGGGCGTTGGCTACACCTTC. The chain has TRBV28 and TRBJ1-2; 12 bases agree with TRBD1. Germline V gene lookup returns CDR1 MDHEN and CDR2 SYDVKM. CDR3 length equals 16 residues. V shed 5 bases and J 7 bases; nucleotides not matched to a gene: 11.

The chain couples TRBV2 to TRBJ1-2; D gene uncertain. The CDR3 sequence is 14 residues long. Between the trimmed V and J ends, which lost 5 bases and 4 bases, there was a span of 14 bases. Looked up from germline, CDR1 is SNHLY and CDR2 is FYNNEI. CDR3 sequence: CASSSLGNLYGYTF. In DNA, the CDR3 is TGTGCCAGCAGTTCATTGGGGAACCTCTATGGCTACACCTTC.